Shown below are 9 T cell receptor beta chains from a single sample sequenced in a study of shared clonotypes between healthy human individuals. Libraries were prepared by immunoSEQ multiplex PCR; TCRdb keeps only in-frame clonotypes and omits some of them. Of roughly 2,300,000 clones detected, 80% to 95% appear once; the ten largest clones hold 0.37%. Sequencing was carried out using naive CD4+ T cells from PBMCs. Documented subset: CD45RA+ positively selected. The receptors here all came from a man between 18 and 35 years old in good health. Some clones in this sample may be carry-over from other donors' samples.

The chain recombines TRBV5-5 with TRBJ2-7; possibly TRBD1 or TRBD2 for D (5 bases each). The CDR3 sequence is 14 residues long. Trimming removed 4 bases at V and 2 bases at J, with 13 bases between. CDR1 is SGHKS and CDR2 is YYEKEE in the germline V gene (reference sequence). The CDR3 bases are TGTGCCAGCAGCCGTCCGGGACCCACCTACGAGCAGTACTTC. Its protein is CASSRPGPTYEQYF.

The chain carries TRBV18 and TRBJ1-1; 9 nucleotides line up with TRBD1. This CDR3 is 16 amino acids long. Looked up from germline, CDR1 is KGHSH and CDR2 is LQKENI. Germline trimming cut 3 bases from V and 1 base from J; bases unmatched to any gene: 6. This CDR3 reads CASSPRQGEANTEAFF. The CDR3 nucleotides read TGTGCCAGCTCACCGAGACAGGGGGAGGCGAACACTGAAGCTTTCTTT. The whole variable domain, filled in from reference TRBV18 and TRBJ1-1, reads NAGVMQNPRHLVRRRGQEARLRCSPMKGHSHVYWYRQLPEEGLKFMVYLQKENIIDESGMPKERFSAEFPKEGPSILRIQQVVRGDSAAYFCASSPRQGEANTEAFFGQGTRLTVV.

The rearrangement uses TRBV6-1 and TRBJ1-3; TRBD1 matches at 7 bases. Per germline, CDR1 MNHNS and CDR2 SASEGT. The CDR3 has 13 residues. Trimming cost V 8 bases and J 4 bases; bases outside gene matches: 5. CDR3 loop: CASGTVPGNTIYF. The DNA of the CDR3 is TGTGCCAGCGGGACAGTTCCAGGAAACACCATATATTTT.

The rearrangement links TRBV2 to TRBJ2-7; 9 nucleotides line up with TRBD1. The junction had 8 bases not matched to a gene; V was cut back by 5 bases and J by 3 bases. Germline V CDR1 and CDR2: SNHLY, FYNNEI. The CDR3 has 15 residues. CDR3 amino acids: CASSLGQGGFYEQYF. The DNA of the CDR3 is TGTGCCAGCAGTTTGGGACAGGGTGGGTTCTACGAGCAGTACTTC.

This chain joins TRBV13 and TRBJ2-5; 8 positions match TRBD1. Looked up from germline, CDR1 is PRHDT and CDR2 is FYEKMQ (reference sequence). The CDR3 runs to 13 residues. The J segment lost 4 bases and the V segment lost 5 bases, leaving 3 bases of the junction unmatched. The CDR3 coding sequence is TGTGCCAGCAGCAGACAGGGGAGAGAGACCCAGTACTTC. It yields the protein CASSRQGRETQYF.

The chain uses TRBV18 and TRBJ1-4; D remains ambiguous. The V end lost 0 bases, the J end lost 5 bases, and 10 bases lay between the germline ends. The CDR3 loop spans 15 amino acids. Per the germline V gene, CDR1 is KGHSH and CDR2 is LQKENI. The CDR3 spells CASSPPAALNEKLFF. In nucleotides, the CDR3 is TGTGCCAGCTCACCACCGGCAGCCCTGAATGAAAAACTGTTTTTT.

The chain is built from TRBV6-5 and TRBJ2-3; D is unclear. Germline CDR1 is MNHEY and CDR2 is SVGAGI. Trimming took 8 bases from V and 6 from J, leaving 21 bases between them. The CDR3 sequence is 15 residues long. CDR3 protein: CASSQMAPSFDTQYF. CDR3 DNA: TGTGCCAGCTCCCAAATGGCCCCTAGTTTCGATACGCAGTATTTT.

This chain links TRBV5-1 with TRBJ1-1; D might be TRBD1 (6 bases). Germline CDR1 reads SGHRS; CDR2 reads YFSETQ. The V end lost 1 base, the J end lost 5 bases, and 12 bases lay between the germline ends. The CDR3 sequence is 14 residues long. The DNA for the CDR3 is TGCGCCAGCAGCTTGTGGTCCCAGGGGACTGAAGCTTTCTTT. Encoded protein: CASSLWSQGTEAFF.

The gene calls are TRBV30 and TRBJ2-7, with 7 bases matching TRBD2. The CDR3 is 14 amino acids. Trimming cost V 4 bases and J 6 bases; bases outside gene matches: 12. CDR1 is GTSNPN and CDR2 is SVGIG in the germline V gene (reference sequence). For the CDR3, the DNA is TGTGCCTGGACCTGGGGGGGGGTCGTCGGCGAGCAGTACTTC. Translated, it gives CAWTWGGVVGEQYF.